This passage covers 5 T cell receptor beta chains from one sample sequenced in a study of shared clonotypes between healthy human individuals. The repertoire was sequenced with immunoSEQ multiplex PCR; TCRdb's copy has only in-frame clones and lacks some. The profile shows over a million clones, around three quarters of them singletons. Source material: memory CD4+ T cells from PBMCs. Subset: CD45RA-negative fraction. These receptors all stem from a man aged 18 to 29 in good health. Some clones in this sample may be carry-over from other donors' samples.

About this clone itself: This CDR3 is missing its conserved last phenylalanine or tryptophan, likely due to a read error. The rearrangement joins TRBV5-1 to TRBJ1-1; D gene uncertain. From germline, CDR1 is SGHRS and CDR2 YFSETQ. V was pared by 0 bases and J by 11 bases, with 14 bases between. The CDR3 extends over 13 amino acids. CDR3 in amino acids: CASSLDHPFGAFL. As DNA, the CDR3 is TGCGCCAGCAGCTTGGATCACCCGTTTGGGGCTTTCCTT.

The chain combines TRBV7-2 with TRBJ2-7; D gene ambiguous. The CDR3 spans 15 residues. Germline CDR1 reads SGHTA; CDR2 reads FQGNSA. The V gene lost 2 bases and the J gene lost 6 bases, with 17 bases spanning the gap. The CDR3 reads CASSLTRPASSEQYF. The CDR3 DNA reads as TGTGCCAGCAGCTTAACTCGCCCGGCAAGTAGCGAGCAGTACTTC. Full variable domain (rest looked up from reference TRBV7-2 and TRBJ2-7): GAGVSQSPSNKVTEKGKDVELRCDPISGHTALYWYRQSLGQGLEFLIYFQGNSAPDKSGLPSDRFSAERTGGSVSTLTIQRTQQEDSAVYLCASSLTRPASSEQYFGPGTRLTVT.

The V call is TRBV28, the J call TRBJ1-2, with TRBD1 as a possible D gene (6 bases). The CDR3 covers 15 residues. Looked up from germline, CDR1 is MDHEN and CDR2 is SYDVKM. The V end lost 7 bases, the J end lost 1 base, and 16 bases lay between the germline ends. This CDR3 reads CASKLGLQGNYGYTF. The CDR3 nucleotides read TGTGCCAGCAAATTAGGACTACAGGGTAACTATGGCTACACCTTC.

The J gene is TRBJ1-5, the V gene TRBV7-2; TRBD1 might be the D (5 bases). The CDR3 loop spans 15 amino acids. Germline V gene sequence: CDR1 SGHTA, CDR2 FQGNSA. Trimming pared 5 bases from V and 4 bases from J, leaving 15 bases between. The CDR3 DNA reads TGTGCCAGCAGCCTGAGGGGTTGGAATAATCAGCCCCAGCATTTT. Protein: CASSLRGWNNQPQHF.

Comment on this clone: The sample carries other DNA sequences with the same CDR3. The V gene is TRBV4-1, the J gene TRBJ1-5, with TRBD1 identical over 7 bases. The CDR3 consists of 14 residues. CDR1 and CDR2 from the germline V gene are MGHRA and YSYEKL. V trimming: 5 bases; J trimming: 4 bases; junction bases outside the gene matches: 5. The CDR3 is CASSRGTDNQPQHF. The CDR3 nucleotides are TGCGCCAGCAGCAGAGGGACAGATAATCAGCCCCAGCATTTT.